These T cell receptor beta chains were read from a single sample in a study of cytotoxic CD8 clonotypes in ibrutinib-treated CLL. Method: immunoSEQ multiplex PCR; TCRdb's copy keeps in-frame clones and lacks some. The sample yields about 160,000 clones, 70% to 85% seen once. Here the sequenced sample was PBMCs, taken after 24 months of ibrutinib treatment. Receptors were obtained from a human donor with chronic lymphocytic leukemia. Both conserved end residues are part of each CDR3. A D gene is named only where the DNA matches it firmly. Some rows mark clone size as missing; the rest say once, few, many or name a class of expanded clone.

NA	TRBJ1-1	NA	TRBV5-1	CASSGVLDPDTEAFF	TGCGCCAGCAGCGGGGTTTTGGACCCGGACACTGAAGCTTTCTTT
TRBD1	TRBJ2-1	NA	TRBV6-5	CASRRDRGPYNEQFF	TGTGCCAGCAGACGGGACAGGGGGCCCTACAATGAGCAGTTCTTC
NA	TRBJ2-7	NA	TRBV29-1	CSVGKGPEQYF	TGCAGCGTTGGAAAGGGTCCCGAGCAGTACTTC
NA	TRBJ2-7	NA	TRBV6-1	CASSEAWSTYEQYF	TGTGCCAGCAGTGAAGCGTGGTCAACCTACGAGCAGTACTTC
NA	TRBJ1-2	NA	TRBV7-9	CASSLSLGYGYTF	TGTGCCAGCAGCTTATCCCTGGGGTATGGCTACACCTTC
TRBD1	TRBJ2-7	few	TRBV4-2	CASSPRQGLDEQYF	TGTGCCAGCAGCCCGAGACAGGGCCTCGACGAGCAGTACTTC
NA	TRBJ1-1	NA	TRBV6-5	CASNPTGRLNTEAFF	TGTGCCAGCAATCCCACCGGACGTCTGAACACTGAAGCTTTCTTT
TRBD1	TRBJ1-2	NA	TRBV5-1	CASSLGPGGGYGYTF	TGCGCCAGCAGCTTGGGGCCAGGGGGCGGCTATGGCTACACCTTC
TRBD1	TRBJ2-3	once	TRBV7-2	CASSFGGTGGTDTQYF	TGTGCCAGCAGCTTTGGCGGGACAGGGGGCACAGATACGCAGTATTTT
NA	TRBJ1-1	NA	TRBV29-1	CSVGQMNTEAFF	TGCAGCGTTGGACAGATGAACACTGAAGCTTTCTTT
TRBD1	TRBJ2-7	once	TRBV7-8	CASSLGTGPGEQYF	TGTGCCAGCAGCTTGGGGACAGGGCCTGGCGAGCAGTACTTC
NA	TRBJ1-1	NA	TRBV5-4	CASSGGALAFF	TGTGCCAGCAGCGGGGGGGCTCTCGCTTTCTTT
TRBD2	TRBJ2-1	NA	TRBV5-1	CASSLTSGYRPEQFF	TGCGCCAGCAGCTTGACTAGCGGTTACCGTCCTGAGCAGTTCTTC
TRBD1	TRBJ1-2	NA	TRBV7-9	CASSSQGAFYGYTF	TGTGCCAGCAGCTCACAGGGGGCTTTCTATGGCTACACCTTC
TRBD1	TRBJ1-1	few	TRBV7-8	CASKGTGWVTEAFF	TGTGCCAGCAAGGGGACAGGGTGGGTGACTGAAGCTTTCTTT
NA	TRBJ2-5	NA	TRBV5-1	CASTKDVTMGKTQYF	TGCGCCAGCACCAAGGACGTCACGATGGGAAAGACCCAGTACTTC
NA	TRBJ1-2	NA	TRBV7-2	CASSLVDPGGYTF	TGTGCCAGCAGCTTAGTGGATCCCGGAGGCTACACCTTC
TRBD2	TRBJ2-7	once	TRBV7-2	CASSSPSGYSYEQYF	TGTGCCAGCAGCTCCCCTAGCGGATATTCCTACGAGCAGTACTTC
NA	TRBJ2-7	NA	TRBV7-2	CASSFSSAGEQYF	TGTGCCAGCAGCTTTTCTAGCGCCGGCGAGCAGTACTTC
NA	TRBJ2-7	NA	TRBV7-2	CASSLKAGPSYEQYF	TGTGCCAGCAGCTTAAAGGCGGGACCCTCCTACGAGCAGTACTTC
NA	TRBJ1-5	NA	TRBV6-1	CASSERAGISNQPQHF	TGTGCCAGCAGTGAACGGGCGGGGATTAGCAATCAGCCCCAGCATTTT
NA	TRBJ2-7	NA	TRBV2	CASRRGSYEQYF	TGTGCCAGCAGACGGGGGTCCTACGAGCAGTACTTC
NA	TRBJ1-5	NA	TRBV29-1	CSVRDGNSNQPQHF	TGCAGCGTTAGGGACGGCAATAGCAATCAGCCCCAGCATTTT
TRBD2	TRBJ2-3	NA	TRBV28	CASSPGTSGRARYTQYF	TGTGCCAGCAGCCCCGGGACTAGCGGGAGGGCGAGATATACGCAGTATTTT
NA	TRBJ1-2	few	TRBV28	CASSSPNYGYTF	TGTGCCAGCAGTTCCCCCAACTATGGCTACACCTTC
TRBD1	TRBJ2-1	NA	TRBV25-1	CASSTGGQRHNEQFF	TGTGCCAGCAGCACAGGGGGACAGCGGCACAATGAGCAGTTCTTC
NA	TRBJ1-1	NA	TRBV7-3	CASSPNGQLNTEAFF	TGTGCCAGCAGCCCAAATGGACAGCTGAACACTGAAGCTTTCTTT
TRBD1	TRBJ2-3	NA	TRBV6-6	CASSPGTGVDTQYF	TGTGCCAGCAGCCCCGGGACAGGGGTAGATACGCAGTATTTT